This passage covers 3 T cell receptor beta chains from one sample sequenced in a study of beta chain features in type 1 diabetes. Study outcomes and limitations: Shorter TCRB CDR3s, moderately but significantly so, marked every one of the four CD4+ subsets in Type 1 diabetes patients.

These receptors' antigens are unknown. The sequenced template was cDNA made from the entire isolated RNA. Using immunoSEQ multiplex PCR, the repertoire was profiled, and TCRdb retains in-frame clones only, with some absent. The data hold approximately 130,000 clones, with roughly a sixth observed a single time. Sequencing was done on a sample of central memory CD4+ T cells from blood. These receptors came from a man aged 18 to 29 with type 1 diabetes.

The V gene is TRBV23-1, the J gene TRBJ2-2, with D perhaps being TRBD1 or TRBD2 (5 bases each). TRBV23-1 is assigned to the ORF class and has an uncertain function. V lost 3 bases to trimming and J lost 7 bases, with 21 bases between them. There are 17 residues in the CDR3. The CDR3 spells CASSQALRGGFVGELFF. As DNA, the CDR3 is TGCGCCAGCAGTCAGGCCCTCCGGGGCGGGTTTGTCGGGGAGCTGTTTTTT.

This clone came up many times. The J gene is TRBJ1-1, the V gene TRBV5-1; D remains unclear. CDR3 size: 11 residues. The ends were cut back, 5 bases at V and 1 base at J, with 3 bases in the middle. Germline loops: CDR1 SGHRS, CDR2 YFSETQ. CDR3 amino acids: CASRENTEAFF. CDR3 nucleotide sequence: TGCGCCAGCAGAGAGAACACTGAAGCTTTCTTT.

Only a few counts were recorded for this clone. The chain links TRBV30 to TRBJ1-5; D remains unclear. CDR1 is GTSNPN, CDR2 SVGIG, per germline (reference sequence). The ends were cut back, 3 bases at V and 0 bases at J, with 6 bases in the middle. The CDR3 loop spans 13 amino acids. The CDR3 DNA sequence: TGTGCCTGGAGCCCAGATAGCAATCAGCCCCAGCATTTT. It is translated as CAWSPDSNQPQHF. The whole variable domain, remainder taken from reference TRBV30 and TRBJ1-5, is SQTIHQWPATLVQPVGSPLSLECTVEGTSNPNLYWYRQAAGRGLQLLFYSVGIGQISSEVPQNLSASRPQDRQFILSSKKLLLSDSGFYLCAWSPDSNQPQHFGDGTRLSIL.